The clone carrying this T cell receptor beta chain was seen a single time. This entry is derived from a study of shared clonotypes between healthy human individuals. CDR3 length: 14 residues. Germline assignment: CDR1 MDHEN and CDR2 SYDVKM. The V and J ends lost 2 bases and 2 bases respectively, with 10 bases between them. Assay: immunoSEQ multiplex PCR; the TCRdb copy retains only in-frame clones and omits some. Here the sample spans approximately 330,000 clones, 73% being singletons. This TCR came from a man younger than 40 in good health. Sequencing was carried out using memory CD4+ T cells sorted from blood. Subset of the sample: CD45RA-negative fraction. The genes are TRBV28 and TRBJ2-7; D may be TRBD1 or TRBD2 (5 bases each). The CDR3 here is CASSLGGGTYEQYF. In nucleotides, the CDR3 is TGTGCCAGCAGTTTAGGGGGTGGCACCTACGAGCAGTACTTC. Full variable domain (remainder filled in from reference TRBV28 and TRBJ2-7): DVKVTQSSRYLVKRTGEKVFLECVQDMDHENMFWYRQDPGLGLRLIYFSYDVKMKEKGDIPEGYSVSREKKERFSLILESASTNQTSMYLCASSLGGGTYEQYFGPGTRLTVT.